This TCR beta chain stems from a study of blood T cells in healthy people across ages. Primers used in a second PCR of roughly 6 to 11 cycles were a sample-barcoded 5' primer and a J-beta primer mix. One entry per CDR3 protein results from TCRdb running MiXCR on the 5' RACE reads. The table records over 1.5 million distinct CDR3 sequences, 40% to 55% of them present only once. This CDR3 has 13 residues. The V end lost 5 bases, the J end lost 8 bases, and 18 bases lay between the germline ends. Germline V gene lookup returns CDR1 DFQATT and CDR2 SNEGSKA (reference sequence). This clonotype was detected only a few times.

The TCR sequence derives from a woman aged 40 to 50 in good health. V and J are TRBV20-1 and TRBJ1-2; D gene uncertain. Source material: blood. CDR3 coding DNA: TGCAGTGCTGGCCCCCTTAAGTCGGAAGGCTACACCTTC. Translation: CSAGPLKSEGYTF.